This T cell receptor (beta chain) was identified during a study of metastatic and nonmetastatic thyroid tumors. TCRdb re-analyzed the PCR reads through MiXCR. The sample consists of 25,000 to 35,000 clones, roughly 4.2% of them appearing once. This CDR3 is built from 11 residues. The germline CDR1 and CDR2 sequences are MDHEN and SYDVKM. Only one count was recorded for this clone. The germline gene is not matched at one end of the junction; a read error may be the cause. Thyroid surgery had not been preceded by any treatment in any patient. The sample taken for sequencing was blood. The rearrangement uses TRBV28 and TRBJ2-7; D unresolved. This clonotype was sampled from a female donor with papillary thyroid cancer or a benign thyroid nodule (not recorded which). Some clones in this sample may be carry-over from other donors' samples. The CDR3 region is CATSFGYEQYF. The CDR3 coding sequence is TGTGCCACCAGTTTTGGGTACGAGCAGTACTTC.